The rows below give T cell receptor beta chains drawn from one sample of a study of blood T cell repertoires in COVID-19. Method: immunoSEQ multiplex PCR; TCRdb's copy keeps in-frame clones and lacks some. This table holds 30,000 to 40,000 clones, 65% to 90% found once. Sequenced: peripheral blood. The receptors stem from a woman older than 75 with active or convalescent COVID-19. CDR3s include the opening cysteine and the closing phenylalanine or tryptophan. The order of the fields is clone size, D gene, J gene, V gene, CDR3 DNA, CDR3 protein. The D gene is left open where the match is weak. A clone size is listed for some rows: how often the clone was seen (once, few, many), or a class if it is expanded.

>few|TRBD2|TRBJ2-7|TRBV7-6
TGTGCCAGCAGCTCTAGCGGGGGGACCTACGAGCAGTACTTC
CASSSSGGTYEQYF
>NA|TRBD2|TRBJ2-7|TRBV7-2
TGTGCCAGCAGCCCCCGGGGGGGGCGGGAGCAGTACTTC
CASSPRGGREQYF
>NA|NA|TRBJ2-7|TRBV25-1
TGTGCCAGCAGTGGTCAGGGCTACGAGCAGTACTTC
CASSGQGYEQYF
>NA|NA|TRBJ1-2|TRBV7-9
TGTGCCAGCGGGTGGAGGGAAAGATATGGCTACACCTTC
CASGWRERYGYTF
>NA|NA|TRBJ1-3|TRBV5-1
TGCGCCAGCAGCCCTACAGGATCCCCCACCATATATTTT
CASSPTGSPTIYF
>NA|TRBD2|TRBJ2-5|TRBV12-5
TGTGCTAGTGGTTTGGGTGTAGCGGGGGGTCGAGAGACCCAGTACTTC
CASGLGVAGGRETQYF
>once|NA|TRBJ1-2|TRBV5-8
TGTGCCAGCAGCTCCCGGGACATTGAGAACTATGGCTACACCTTC
CASSSRDIENYGYTF
>NA|TRBD1|TRBJ2-2|TRBV9
TGTGCCAGCAGCCAACGACAGGGAAACACCGGGGAGCTGTTTTTT
CASSQRQGNTGELFF
>few|NA|TRBJ2-7|TRBV21-1
TGTGCCAGCAGTCGGGACAGGTCCTCCTACGAGCAGTACTTC
CASSRDRSSYEQYF
>NA|TRBD2|TRBJ2-2|TRBV5-1
TGCGCCAGCCATTCCCCGGGACTAGCGTCCGGGGAGCTGTTTTTT
CASHSPGLASGELFF
>NA|TRBD1|TRBJ1-5|TRBV28
TGTGCCAGCATGAAAGGGGGCTCAGGCCAGCCCCAGCATTTT
CASMKGGSGQPQHF
>NA|NA|TRBJ1-2|TRBV25-1
TGTGCCAGCAGTGACAGGGGCCTCCTCTATGGCTACACCTTC
CASSDRGLLYGYTF
>NA|NA|TRBJ1-6|TRBV9
TGTGCCAGCAGCTTTCGACAGAATAATTCACCCCTCCACTTT
CASSFRQNNSPLHF
>few|TRBD2|TRBJ2-5|TRBV2
TGTGCCAGCAGTGAATGGTCGAGTAGCGGGGGACCACAAGAGACCCAGTACTTC
CASSEWSSSGGPQETQYF
>few|TRBD1|TRBJ1-5|TRBV19
TGTGCCAGTAGGCCGGACAGGGATAATCAGCCCCAGCATTTT
CASRPDRDNQPQHF
>once|TRBD2|TRBJ2-5|TRBV19
TGTGCCAGTAAAGGCGGGGGGCTTGGTCAGACCCAGTACTTC
CASKGGGLGQTQYF
>NA|NA|TRBJ1-5|TRBV2
TGTGCCAGCAGTGAAGGGCAGGTTGGCGATCAGCCCCAGCATTTT
CASSEGQVGDQPQHF
>NA|NA|TRBJ1-3|TRBV18
TGTGCCAGCTCACCAGGACACAGAAGATTCTCTCGAAACACCATATATTTT
CASSPGHRRFSRNTIYF
>NA|TRBD2|TRBJ2-4|TRBV2
TGTGCCAGCCATGATCTAGGGACTACCAAAAACATTCAGTACTTC
CASHDLGTTKNIQYF
>NA|NA|TRBJ2-1|TRBV15
TGTGCCACCAGCAGGGACAAAGGAAATGAGCAGTTCTTC
CATSRDKGNEQFF
>NA|NA|TRBJ2-2|TRBV6-5
TGTGCCAGCAGTTACGGCCGGAAGGGGCAGGGCGGGGAGCTGTTTTTT
CASSYGRKGQGGELFF
>few|NA|TRBJ1-2|TRBV6-5
TGTGCCAGCAGTTACTCTGGGGGCACTAACTATGGCTACACCTTC
CASSYSGGTNYGYTF
>few|TRBD1|TRBJ1-6|TRBV10-3
TGTGCCATCAGTGGGGGGACAGGGGGGTCACCCCTCCACTTT
CAISGGTGGSPLHF
>NA|TRBD2|TRBJ2-2|TRBV4-1
TGCGCCAGCAGCCAAGACGGGGGGGCCAGGGTCACCGGGGAGCTGTTTTTT
CASSQDGGARVTGELFF
>NA|NA|TRBJ1-2|TRBV19
TGTGCCAGTAGCGTATCGGGGGGTCATGGCTACACCTTC
CASSVSGGHGYTF
>NA|NA|TRBJ1-4|TRBV16
TGTGCCAGCAGCCAAGATTGGCCGGAAAAACTGTTTTTT
CASSQDWPEKLFF
>NA|TRBD1|TRBJ1-4|TRBV2
TGTGCCAGCGGTGTTCCGGGACAGGGGGCCAAAAAACTGTTTTTT
CASGVPGQGAKKLFF
>NA|TRBD2|TRBJ2-1|TRBV9
TGTGCCAGCAGCGCTAGCGGAAGCTCCTACAATGAGCAGTTCTTC
CASSASGSSYNEQFF
>NA|NA|TRBJ2-1|TRBV25-1
TGTGCCAGCAGTGACCCTTACAGGATTAACAATGAGCAGTTCTTC
CASSDPYRINNEQFF
>NA|TRBD2|TRBJ2-5|TRBV7-2
TGTGCCAGCAGCTTACCGGCACCCCTAGCGGCTGAAGAGACCCAGTACTTC
CASSLPAPLAAEETQYF
>NA|NA|TRBJ1-1|TRBV6-5
TGTGCCAGCGATTCCTTTAGGGGAACTGAAGCTTTCTTT
CASDSFRGTEAFF
>NA|TRBD2|TRBJ2-1|TRBV5-4
TGTGCCAGCAGCTGGGGGGGGACCTACAATGAGCAGTTCTTC
CASSWGGTYNEQFF
>NA|TRBD1|TRBJ2-2|TRBV2
TGTGCCAGCAGTGAAGAGGGGGCGGCCGGGGAGCTGTTTTTT
CASSEEGAAGELFF
>NA|TRBD2|TRBJ2-5|TRBV5-1
TGCGCCAGCAGCTTAGGGACTAGCTGGGAGACCCAGTACTTC
CASSLGTSWETQYF
>NA|NA|TRBJ1-1|TRBV29-1
TGCAGCGTTGTCCCCGACACTGAAGCTTTCTTT
CSVVPDTEAFF
>once|TRBD1|TRBJ1-4|TRBV5-4
TGTGCCAGCAGCTTGATCCAGGGGGGAAGTGAAAAACTGTTTTTT
CASSLIQGGSEKLFF
>NA|NA|TRBJ1-4|TRBV28
TGTGCCAGCCGCTCCAGTGAAACTAATGAAAAACTGTTTTTT
CASRSSETNEKLFF
>NA|TRBD2|TRBJ2-3|TRBV3-1/TRBV3-2
TGTGCCAGCACCCACCGGCCTGGGGGGGAGGGCGGTACGCAGTATTTT
CASTHRPGGEGGTQYF
>NA|NA|TRBJ1-2|TRBV7-8
TGTGCCAGCAGCTCGTCGGGGGGGGCGACAGCTAACTATGGCTACACCTTC
CASSSSGGATANYGYTF
>NA|NA|TRBJ1-1|TRBV15
TGTGCCACCAGCCCCCGGCCGGGAATGAACACTGAAGCTTTCTTT
CATSPRPGMNTEAFF
>NA|TRBD2|TRBJ2-1|TRBV11-2
TGTGCCAGCACTAGCGGGTCCCTCGGGGAGCAGTTCTTC
CASTSGSLGEQFF
>NA|NA|TRBJ2-2|TRBV7-8
TGTGCCAGCAGCCCCCGCAGGGGGAACACCGGGGAGCTGTTTTTT
CASSPRRGNTGELFF
>NA|TRBD2|TRBJ2-5|TRBV7-2
TGTGCCAGCAGCTCCCCTAGCGGGCCACAAGAGACCCAGTACTTC
CASSSPSGPQETQYF
>NA|TRBD1|TRBJ2-1|TRBV24-1
TGTGCCACCACCCACAGCAGGACAGGCAATGAGCAGTTCTTC
CATTHSRTGNEQFF
>NA|TRBD1|TRBJ1-5|TRBV6-2/TRBV6-3
TGTGCCAGCAGCCAGGGGCAGGGGGCATCGAGGCATTTT
CASSQGQGASRHF
>NA|TRBD1|TRBJ1-1|TRBV5-1
TGCGCCAGCAGCCCACGGACAGGACCGAACACTGAAGCTTTCTTT
CASSPRTGPNTEAFF
>few|TRBD1|TRBJ1-3|TRBV5-1
TGCGCCAGCAGCAGGGGACAGGCAGACTCTGGAAACACCATATATTTT
CASSRGQADSGNTIYF
>NA|NA|TRBJ1-3|TRBV6-5
TGTGCCAGCACCTCCCTGTTTGAGTCTGGAAACACCATATATTTT
CASTSLFESGNTIYF